The next 18 T cell receptor beta chains were all read from a single sample in a study of blood T cell repertoires in COVID-19. Some clones are missing from TCRdb's copy, which holds only in-frame ones; the method was immunoSEQ multiplex PCR. Among 250,000 to 350,000 clones listed, roughly 87% were seen once. Material: peripheral blood. The receptors derive from a woman between 45 and 60 years old who had recovered from COVID-19.

The rearrangement uses TRBV7-2 and TRBJ1-2; 11 nucleotides line up with TRBD1. V dropped 0 bases and J dropped 3; count of bases not matched to a gene: 6. The CDR3 length is 17 residues. Germline V gene lookup returns CDR1 SGHTA and CDR2 FQGNSA. The CDR3 is CASSLAVWGQGDYGYTF. The CDR3 DNA reads as TGTGCCAGCAGCTTAGCAGTGTGGGGACAGGGGGACTATGGCTACACCTTC.

This clone was seen only a few times. The chain combines TRBV27 with TRBJ1-5; perhaps TRBD1 as D (5 bases). The V gene lost 6 bases and the J gene lost 4 bases, with 13 bases spanning the gap. CDR1 MNHEY and CDR2 SMNVEV come from the germline V gene (reference sequence). The CDR3 is 14 residues long. The CDR3 sequence: CASSKWGGNQPQHF. CDR3 bases: TGTGCCAGCAGCAAGTGGGGGGGGAATCAGCCCCAGCATTTT.

The V gene is TRBV7-2, the J gene TRBJ2-5; a possible D gene is TRBD1 (6 bases). In germline, CDR1 is SGHTA, CDR2 FQGNSA. CDR3 length: 15 amino acids. Trimming cost V 5 bases and J 4 bases, with 17 bases left between them. The CDR3: CASSPTWGLGETQYF. CDR3 sequence (DNA): TGTGCCAGCAGCCCCACATGGGGGCTGGGAGAGACCCAGTACTTC.

This chain's CDR3 is CASRPWEGGTDTQYF. DNA for the CDR3: TGTGCCAGCCGACCATGGGAGGGGGGGACAGATACGCAGTATTTT. This chain connects TRBV21-1 to TRBJ2-3; TRBD2 is the table's D call and was not checked against the DNA. TRBV21-1 is flagged as a pseudogene. This CDR3 contains 15 residues.

This clone was detected only a few times. This chain uses TRBV29-1 with TRBJ2-2; TRBD1 agrees at 9 bases. V gave up 7 bases and J gave up 3 bases; unmatched junction bases: 6. This CDR3 spans 14 amino acids. CDR1 is SQVTM and CDR2 is ANQGSEA in the germline V gene. In nucleotides, the CDR3 is TGCAGCGCTGGGACAGGGCCCTACACCGGGGAGCTGTTTTTT. Amino acid sequence: CSAGTGPYTGELFF.

The V gene is TRBV6-4, the J gene TRBJ2-1; 9 nucleotides agree with TRBD2. J was trimmed by 0 bases and V by 4 bases; bases with no gene match: 7. Looked up from germline, CDR1 is MRHNA and CDR2 is SNTAGT. This CDR3 comprises 17 residues. The CDR3 DNA follows: TGTGCCAGCAGTGCCAGACTAGCGGCCCGCTCCTACAATGAGCAGTTCTTC. It encodes CASSARLAARSYNEQFF.

The chain is built from TRBV27 and TRBJ1-2; the match to TRBD1 covers 11 bases. The length of the CDR3 is 14 residues. Germline-derived CDR1 and CDR2 are MNHEY and SMNVEV (reference sequence). The junction had 5 bases not matched to a gene; V was cut back by 6 bases and J by 5 bases. The CDR3 DNA reads as TGTGCCAGCAGGATCGGACAGGGGGCATATGGCTACACCTTC. Protein product: CASRIGQGAYGYTF.

The chain is built from TRBV29-1 and TRBJ2-6, with 9 bases lining up with TRBD1. The CDR3 is 18 residues long. Germline V gene data show CDR1 as SQVTM and CDR2 as ANQGSEA. V shed 0 bases and J 3 bases; nucleotides not matched to a gene: 9. DNA for the CDR3: TGCAGCGTTGAAGATCTGGAACAGGGGGCGATTGGGGCCAACGTCCTGACTTTC. Its protein is CSVEDLEQGAIGANVLTF.

This clone was seen just once. The genes are TRBV27 and TRBJ1-6, with D possibly matching TRBD1 (6 bases). This CDR3 is 16 amino acids long. Trimming took off 5 bases at V and 7 bases at J, with 18 bases between the two ends. In germline, CDR1 is MNHEY, CDR2 SMNVEV (reference sequence). CDR3 protein: CASSGDGGALNSPLHF. The CDR3, as DNA: TGTGCCAGCAGTGGTGACGGGGGGGCTCTGAATTCACCCCTCCACTTT.

The sample holds one count of this clone. The V and J genes are TRBV7-6 and TRBJ1-6, with 8 bases aligning to TRBD1. The CDR3 is 13 residues long. The germline CDR1 and CDR2 sequences are SGHVS and FNYEAQ. V lost 3 bases, J lost 9 bases, and 1 base stayed unmatched. The CDR3 sequence is CASSFGQGSPLHF. The CDR3, as DNA: TGTGCCAGCAGCTTCGGACAGGGTTCACCCCTCCACTTT.

This clone showed up just a few times. This chain joins TRBV5-6 and TRBJ2-1, with D possibly matching TRBD2 (7 bases). Per the germline V gene, CDR1 is SGHDT and CDR2 is YYEEEE. Deletions cut 1 base from V and 9 bases from J, with 17 bases between. This CDR3 spans 15 amino acids. CDR3 DNA sequence: TGTGCCAGCAGCTTGATTCGGGGGGCTCGGAGTGAGCAGTTCTTC. This sequence encodes CASSLIRGARSEQFF.

The chain is built from TRBV19 and TRBJ2-2; D not resolved. The germline V gene encodes CDR1 LNHDA and CDR2 SQIVND (reference sequence). CDR3 size: 12 residues. The V and J ends lost 10 bases and 2 bases respectively, with 8 bases between them. The CDR3 DNA sequence: TGTGCCACCGATAGAAACACCGGGGAGCTGTTTTTT. It yields the protein CATDRNTGELFF.

This clone is a singleton in its sample. The CDR3 sequence: CATLSILGGEQFF. CDR3 in DNA: TGTGCCACCCTAAGTATCCTTGGAGGTGAGCAGTTCTTC. The rearrangement links TRBV4-2 to TRBJ2-1, with a weak D call TRBD2 (5 bases). Germline loops: CDR1 LGHNA, CDR2 YNFKEQ. The CDR3 length is 13 residues. The V end lost 10 bases, the J end lost 9 bases, and 19 bases lay between the germline ends.

The gene calls are TRBV7-2 and TRBJ2-3, with D possibly matching TRBD2 (6 bases). The CDR3 consists of 12 residues. Germline-derived CDR1 and CDR2 are SGHTA and FQGNSA. The V end lost 9 bases, the J end lost 4 bases, and 11 bases lay between the germline ends. CDR3 in DNA: TGTGCCAGTCGGGAGAGTTCAGATACGCAGTATTTT. This codes for CASRESSDTQYF.

In nucleotides, the CDR3 is TGTGCCAGCAGCTTGGACAGGGGCTGGGGCCATGGCTACACCTTC. Translated: CASSLDRGWGHGYTF. V gene TRBV5-5 combines with J gene TRBJ1-2; TRBD1 matches 7 bases. Trimming cost V 0 bases and J 6 bases; bases outside gene matches: 8. The CDR3 consists of 15 residues. Germline V gene sequence: CDR1 SGHKS, CDR2 YYEKEE (reference sequence).

This clone was seen only a few times. V is TRBV24-1 and J is TRBJ2-3; possibly TRBD1 for D (5 bases). The CDR3 runs 15 residues. With 3 bases removed from V and 3 bases from J, the gap between germline ends came to 12 bases. The germline V gene has CDR1 KGHDR and CDR2 SFDVKD. The CDR3 sequence is CATSDHRSVTDTQYF. The CDR3 DNA reads TGTGCCACCAGTGATCACAGGAGCGTTACAGATACGCAGTATTTT.

This clone was picked up one time. The chain combines TRBV5-1 with TRBJ2-7; D not certain. The CDR3 consists of 12 residues. Germline CDR1 reads SGHRS; CDR2 reads YFSETQ. V was pared by 1 base and J by 1 base, with 3 bases between. Written as DNA, the CDR3 is TGCGCCAGCAGCTTGTCGTCCTACGAGCAGTACTTC. Amino acids: CASSLSSYEQYF. The complete variable domain, with remaining parts taken from reference TRBV5-1 and TRBJ2-7, reads KAGVTQTPRYLIKTRGQQVTLSCSPISGHRSVSWYQQTPGQGLQFLFEYFSETQRNKGNFPGRFSGRQFSNSRSEMNVSTLELGDSALYLCASSLSSYEQYFGPGTRLTVT.

This chain links TRBV18 with TRBJ1-1; D is undetermined. This CDR3 is 15 amino acids long. From germline, CDR1 is KGHSH and CDR2 LQKENI. Trimming pared 3 bases from V and 3 bases from J, leaving 14 bases between. This CDR3 is CASSPGFNGDTEAFF. In DNA, the CDR3 is TGTGCCAGCTCACCGGGGTTTAACGGGGACACTGAAGCTTTCTTT. The full variable domain, completed using reference TRBV18 and TRBJ1-1, is NAGVMQNPRHLVRRRGQEARLRCSPMKGHSHVYWYRQLPEEGLKFMVYLQKENIIDESGMPKERFSAEFPKEGPSILRIQQVVRGDSAAYFCASSPGFNGDTEAFFGQGTRLTVV.